What follows are 9 T cell receptor beta chains derived from one specimen sequenced in a study of T cells in tumors after PD-1 blockade. Assay: immunoSEQ multiplex PCR; the TCRdb copy retains only in-frame clones and omits some. The sample has 35,000 or so clones, 78% seen once. This specimen was PBMCs, taken before anti-PD-1 treatment. Receptor source: a human donor with basal cell carcinoma.

This clone has just one count. V and J are TRBV7-2 and TRBJ2-3, with TRBD2 matching 11 bases. With 5 bases clipped from V and 5 bases from J, the junction kept 9 bases outside the gene matches. CDR3 size: 16 residues. The V gene's germline CDR1 is SGHTA and CDR2 FQGNSA. CDR3 loop: CASSPSSGRTGDTQYF. The DNA for the CDR3 is TGTGCCAGCAGCCCCTCTAGCGGGAGGACAGGAGATACGCAGTATTTT.

The count of this clone is one. The V call is TRBV24-1, the J call TRBJ1-2; D gene ambiguous. This CDR3 has 15 residues. V lost 2 bases and J 8 bases, leaving 17 bases between the germline ends. Germline V CDR1 and CDR2: KGHDR, SFDVKD. The CDR3 region has the DNA TGTGCCACCAGTGATTCCGGGTCCTTCGAGAGAGGCTACACCTTC. Translating it yields CATSDSGSFERGYTF.

The genes are TRBV10-3 and TRBJ1-3; TRBD1 matches 8 bases. The CDR3 has 14 residues. V lost 7 bases, J lost 0 bases, and 2 bases stayed unmatched. Germline assignment: CDR1 ENHRY and CDR2 SYGVKD. The CDR3 DNA reads TGTGCCATCACCGACAGGGGCTCTGGAAACACCATATATTTT. Residues: CAITDRGSGNTIYF.

CDR3: CASNRGQETQYF. As DNA, the CDR3 is TGTGCCAGCAACAGGGGTCAAGAGACCCAGTACTTC. The V gene is TRBV7-9, the J gene TRBJ2-5; 7 bases line up with TRBD1. The trim removed 7 bases at V and 2 bases at J, leaving 1 base unmatched. This CDR3 comprises 12 residues. CDR1 is SEHNR, CDR2 FQNEAQ, per germline (reference sequence).

The rearrangement uses TRBV3-1 (or the pseudogene TRBV3-2) and TRBJ1-6; possibly TRBD1 for D (5 bases). Per the germline V gene, CDR1 is LGHDT and CDR2 is YNNKEL (reference sequence). Deletions cut 5 bases from V and 8 bases from J, with 16 bases between. The CDR3 has 15 amino acids. CDR3 sequence: CASSDGGAPHSPLHF. In nucleotides, the CDR3 is TGTGCCAGCAGCGACGGAGGGGCTCCTCATTCACCCCTCCACTTT.

The genes are TRBV7-9 and TRBJ1-2; no clear D. CDR1 is SEHNR, CDR2 FQNEAQ, per germline (reference sequence). This CDR3 region has 12 residues. V was pared by 5 bases and J by 4 bases, with 8 bases between. CDR3 DNA sequence: TGTGCCAGCAGCATCCAACCCTATGGCTACACCTTC. The encoded protein is CASSIQPYGYTF.

V and J are TRBV13 and TRBJ2-3; TRBD2 might be the D (7 bases). Germline assignment: CDR1 PRHDT and CDR2 FYEKMQ (reference sequence). The CDR3 is 15 residues long. V was clipped by 2 bases and J by 2 bases, with 11 bases between them. The CDR3 DNA is TGTGCCAGCAGCTTAAGAGGGGGGGCCACAGATACGCAGTATTTT. It encodes CASSLRGGATDTQYF.

CDR3 in DNA: TGTGCCAGCAGCGTAGAGGGATACCCCCAAGAGACCCAGTACTTC. It encodes CASSVEGYPQETQYF. This chain uses TRBV9 with TRBJ2-5; D is unclear. Germline V gene lookup returns CDR1 SGDLS and CDR2 YYNGEE. The V and J ends lost 0 bases and 1 base respectively, with 10 bases between them. The CDR3 is 15 amino acids.

The rearrangement joins TRBV5-5 to TRBJ2-5; D gene ambiguous. The germline V and J ends were trimmed by 2 bases and 1 base, with 6 bases remaining between them. Germline CDR1 is SGHKS and CDR2 is YYEKEE (reference sequence). The CDR3 runs 13 residues. CDR3 sequence (DNA): TGTGCCAGCAGCTTCCGGGTCCAAGAGACCCAGTACTTC. This translates into CASSFRVQETQYF.